The 15 T cell receptor beta chains given below trace back to one sample, sequenced in a study of blood T cell repertoires in COVID-19. TCRdb's copy holds only in-frame clones and misses some; the assay was immunoSEQ multiplex PCR. The sample lists some 240,000 clones; over 75% were seen once. The sample taken for sequencing was peripheral blood. Receptors were obtained from a woman between 65 and 79 years old with COVID-19, enrolled during active disease.

This sequence joins TRBV27 and TRBJ2-7; 8 bases are shared with TRBD1. Germline loops: CDR1 MNHEY, CDR2 SMNVEV (reference sequence). The CDR3 is made up of 13 amino acids. V lost 4 bases and J lost 4; bases outside the gene matches: 3. CDR3 amino acids: CASSSRTGYEQYF. The CDR3 coding sequence is TGTGCCAGCAGTTCCCGGACAGGGTACGAGCAGTACTTC.

The CDR3 region is CASSKDSTYGYTF. As DNA, the CDR3 is TGTGCCAGCAGCAAGGACTCTACCTATGGCTACACCTTC. V and J are TRBV3-1 (or the pseudogene TRBV3-2) and TRBJ1-2; D call uncertain. The CDR3 is made up of 13 amino acids. V was cut by 5 bases and J by 4 bases, with 11 bases left in between. In germline, CDR1 is LGHDT, CDR2 YNNKEL (reference sequence).

The CDR3 protein is CASSIEAGGYYEQYF. The CDR3 region has the DNA TGTGCCAGCAGTATAGAAGCGGGAGGCTACTACGAGCAGTACTTC. V is TRBV6-5 and J is TRBJ2-7, with 9 bases aligning to TRBD2. This CDR3 is 15 amino acids long. CDR1 and CDR2 from the germline V gene are MNHEY and SVGAGI. Trimming removed 5 bases from V and 3 bases from J; junction bases left unmatched: 8.

The rearrangement uses TRBV15 and TRBJ2-2; a weak D match, TRBD2 (6 bases). This CDR3 contains 16 residues. The ends were cut back, 0 bases at V and 7 bases at J, with 15 bases in the middle. Germline-derived CDR1 and CDR2 are LNHNV and YYDKDF (reference sequence). The CDR3 is CATSRDLRGTGGELFF. CDR3 nucleotide sequence: TGTGCCACCAGCAGAGATCTACGGGGGACGGGCGGGGAGCTGTTTTTT.

The genes are TRBV5-1 and TRBJ2-7; 8 nucleotides line up with TRBD2. Germline V gives CDR1 SGHRS, CDR2 YFSETQ. V lost 0 bases and J lost 0; bases outside the gene matches: 8. The CDR3 spans 17 residues. CDR3 sequence reads: CASSLGASGSVSYEQYF. CDR3 in DNA: TGCGCCAGCAGCTTGGGTGCGAGCGGGAGTGTCTCCTACGAGCAGTACTTC.

V and J are TRBV5-5 and TRBJ1-5; a weak D match, TRBD1 (5 bases). The germline CDR1 and CDR2 sequences are SGHKS and YYEKEE (reference sequence). The CDR3 loop spans 15 amino acids. Trimming left V 0 bases short and J 7 bases short, with 14 bases between. The CDR3 DNA sequence: TGTGCCAGCAGCTTGGGCGATTTGACAGTCCAGCCCCAGCATTTT. It translates to CASSLGDLTVQPQHF.

The V and J genes are TRBV2 and TRBJ1-2; TRBD1 is a possible D gene (5 bases). V lost 7 bases and J lost 4, with 16 bases in between. Germline CDR1 is SNHLY and CDR2 is FYNNEI. The CDR3 extends over 14 amino acids. CDR3 region: CASILWGQPYGYTF. The CDR3 nucleotides are TGTGCCAGCATCCTTTGGGGCCAGCCCTATGGCTACACCTTC.

The genes are TRBV7-3 and TRBJ2-1; 11 nucleotides agree with TRBD2. Unmatched junction bases numbered 8, after V lost 1 base and J lost 6 bases. The germline gives CDR1 SGHTA, CDR2 FQGTGA. This CDR3 comprises 17 residues. This CDR3 is CASSLNPLAGGSNEQFF. The DNA for the CDR3 is TGTGCCAGCAGCTTAAACCCCCTAGCGGGAGGAAGCAATGAGCAGTTCTTC.

The J gene is TRBJ2-2, the V gene TRBV5-4, with 7 bases matching TRBD2. Per germline, CDR1 SGHNT and CDR2 YYREEE (reference sequence). This CDR3 has 17 residues. Unmatched junction bases numbered 11, after V lost 0 bases and J lost 6 bases. The DNA for the CDR3 is TGTGCCAGCAGCTTGGCCAACCGCGGGAGTATCCCCGGGGAGCTGTTTTTT. Its protein product is CASSLANRGSIPGELFF.

This rearrangement joins TRBV2 to TRBJ2-2; D is perhaps TRBD1 (5 bases). V dropped 7 bases and J dropped 2 bases, with 17 bases sitting between them. This CDR3 spans 16 amino acids. From germline, CDR1 is SNHLY and CDR2 FYNNEI. CDR3 sequence reads: CASKGPPQDNTGELFF. CDR3 DNA: TGTGCCAGCAAGGGGCCGCCCCAGGACAACACCGGGGAGCTGTTTTTT.

The chain joins TRBV24-1 to TRBJ1-2, with TRBD1 matching 9 bases. This CDR3 is built from 14 residues. CDR1 is KGHDR and CDR2 is SFDVKD in the germline V gene. The V segment lost 3 bases and the J segment 10 bases; nucleotides outside the gene matches: 8. The CDR3, as DNA: TGTGCCACCAGTGATCCCGGGACAGGGAAGGCCTACACCTTC. As protein: CATSDPGTGKAYTF.

V is TRBV11-3 and J is TRBJ1-1; TRBD1 is a possible D gene (5 bases). The V end lost 3 bases, the J end lost 1 base, and 9 bases lay between the germline ends. The CDR3 extends over 14 amino acids. From germline, CDR1 is SGHNT and CDR2 YENEEA. Here the CDR3 reads CASSFSGENTEAFF. In nucleotides, the CDR3 is TGTGCCAGCAGCTTCTCGGGGGAGAACACTGAAGCTTTCTTT.

A note on this clone: The identical CDR3 is also encoded by other nucleotide sequences in the sample. This sequence joins TRBV18 and TRBJ2-7; TRBD1 matches 8 bases. V lost 1 base and J lost 1; bases outside the gene matches: 3. The CDR3 has 15 residues. CDR1 is KGHSH, CDR2 LQKENI, per germline. The CDR3 loop is CASSPLGTGSYEQYF. CDR3 DNA sequence: TGTGCCAGCTCACCACTTGGGACAGGTTCCTACGAGCAGTACTTC.

This clone showed up just once. The chain joins TRBV5-1 to TRBJ1-2; 11 bases agree with TRBD1. Unmatched junction bases numbered 2, after V lost 3 bases and J lost 4 bases. The CDR3 runs to 14 residues. CDR1 and CDR2 (germline): SGHRS, YFSETQ. CDR3 DNA: TGCGCCAGCAGCTGGACAGGGGGCGCCTATGGCTACACCTTC. It encodes CASSWTGGAYGYTF. Variable domain in full (rest from reference TRBV5-1 and TRBJ1-2): KAGVTQTPRYLIKTRGQQVTLSCSPISGHRSVSWYQQTPGQGLQFLFEYFSETQRNKGNFPGRFSGRQFSNSRSEMNVSTLELGDSALYLCASSWTGGAYGYTFGSGTRLTVV.

This chain joins TRBV7-3 and TRBJ2-2, with TRBD1 as a possible D gene (6 bases). Trimming took 3 bases from V and 4 from J, leaving 12 bases between them. This CDR3 region has 15 residues. The germline V gene encodes CDR1 SGHTA and CDR2 FQGTGA. The CDR3, as DNA: TGTGCCAGCAGCTTCCTAACAGGGACCACCGGGGAGCTGTTTTTT. Amino acid sequence: CASSFLTGTTGELFF.